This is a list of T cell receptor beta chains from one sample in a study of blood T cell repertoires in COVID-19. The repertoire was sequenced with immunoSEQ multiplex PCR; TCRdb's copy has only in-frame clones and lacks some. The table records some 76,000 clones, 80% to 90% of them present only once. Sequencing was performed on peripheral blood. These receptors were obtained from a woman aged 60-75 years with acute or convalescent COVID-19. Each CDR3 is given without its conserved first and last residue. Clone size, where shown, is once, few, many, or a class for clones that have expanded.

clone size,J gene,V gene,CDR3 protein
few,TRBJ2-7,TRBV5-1,ASSSSAGHYEQY
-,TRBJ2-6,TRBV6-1,ASSDLRGSGANVLT
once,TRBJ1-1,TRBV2,ASSPQGETEAF
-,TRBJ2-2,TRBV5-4,ASSSGLVTGELF
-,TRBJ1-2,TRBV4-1,ASSHPVPYGYT
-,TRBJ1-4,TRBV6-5,ASSFRTGNEKLF
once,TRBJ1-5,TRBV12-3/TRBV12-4,ASSFRGGEPQH
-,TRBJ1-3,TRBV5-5,ASSLAPSSGNTIY
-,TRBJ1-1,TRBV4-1,ASSQTQDIGTEAF
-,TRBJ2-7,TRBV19,ASSMSGLDNSYEQY
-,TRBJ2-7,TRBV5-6,ASSLLPGEQY
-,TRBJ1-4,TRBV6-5,ATSVGDRSNEKLF
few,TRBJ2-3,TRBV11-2,ASSLDPQRVGVAHTDTQY
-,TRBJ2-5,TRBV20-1,SASIGAGGDGTQY
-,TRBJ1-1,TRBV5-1,ASSLLSGQANTEAF
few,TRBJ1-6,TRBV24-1,ATSVPGQKNSPLH
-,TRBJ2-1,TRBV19,ASSTGSGDEQF
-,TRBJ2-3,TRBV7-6,ASRGGGEAWGTDTQY
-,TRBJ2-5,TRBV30,AWRLGGPQETQY
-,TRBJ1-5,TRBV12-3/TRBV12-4,ASSFEGVQPQH
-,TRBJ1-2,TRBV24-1,ATSDSVNGRGTNYGYT
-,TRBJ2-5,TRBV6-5,ASRGRGGAGETQY
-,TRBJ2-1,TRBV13,ASSSPPRGYNEQF
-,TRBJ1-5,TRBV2,ASSSTGQNSNQPQH
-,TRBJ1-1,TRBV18,ASSPPGRVSRWDTEAF
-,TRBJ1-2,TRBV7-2,ASSTRTGIYGYT
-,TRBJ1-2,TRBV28,ASSLEANYGYT
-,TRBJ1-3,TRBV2,ASSGGVLTGNTIY
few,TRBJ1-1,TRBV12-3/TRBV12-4,ASSPRVNTEAF
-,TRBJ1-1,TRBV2,ASSERGSHTEAF
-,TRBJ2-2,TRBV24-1,ATSGGPGANTGELF
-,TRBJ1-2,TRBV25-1,ASRDKVVGGGSGYGYT
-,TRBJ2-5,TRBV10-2,ASSDPGQGKETQY
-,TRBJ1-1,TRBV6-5,ASSYGGVKNTEAF
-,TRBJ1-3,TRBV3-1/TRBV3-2,ASSLGQGGNTIY
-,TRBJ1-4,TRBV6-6,ASSYRDRGNEKLF
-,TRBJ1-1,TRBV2,ASRNQGATEAF
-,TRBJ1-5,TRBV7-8,ASSSLTGGGNQPQH
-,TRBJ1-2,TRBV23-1,ASSHYRQINYGYT
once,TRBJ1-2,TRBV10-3,AISLGTGRDGYT
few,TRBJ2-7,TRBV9,ASSSSGGPSYEQY
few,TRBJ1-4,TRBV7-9,ASSLVLRTATNEKLF
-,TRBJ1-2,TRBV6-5,ASSYNSQSYGYT
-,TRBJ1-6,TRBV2,ASTDLTGPDSPLH
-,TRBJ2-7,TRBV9,ASSAQAGPYEQY
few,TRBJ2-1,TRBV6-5,ASREGSSYNEQF
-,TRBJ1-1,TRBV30,AWSVLGSNTEAF
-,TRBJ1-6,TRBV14,ASSPPDRPWSPLH
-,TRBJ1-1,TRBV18,ASSPEGSVNTEAF
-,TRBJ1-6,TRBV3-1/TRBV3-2,ASSQDAGYNSPLH
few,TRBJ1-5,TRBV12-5,ASGSTTGQYHTGNQPQH
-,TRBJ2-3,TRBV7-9,ASSSLAGGRTDTQY
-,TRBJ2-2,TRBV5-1,ASSSTVDTGELF